Below are 20 T cell receptor beta chains sequenced from a single sample in a study of T-cell memory formation after mild COVID-19. MiXCR, run by TCRdb on the 5' RACE reads, gives a single entry per CDR3 protein. The table shows roughly 130,000 distinct CDR3 sequences, with approximately 17% occurring only once. The sequencing input was PBMCs or a T cell subset sorted from them (not recorded which). Every receptor here comes from a man aged 18 to 30 who had mild COVID-19 (a few samples of this study predate the infection). Cell type and time point are not known.

This clonotype appeared a few times. The V gene is TRBV4-3, the J gene TRBJ2-2, with 7 bases aligning to TRBD2. Germline assignment: CDR1 LGHNA and CDR2 YSLEER. V gave up 5 bases and J gave up 6 bases; unmatched junction bases: 9. The CDR3 contains 15 residues. As DNA, the CDR3 is TGCGCCAGCAGCTACGGACTAGTCGAGGCCGGGGAGCTGTTTTTT. It yields the protein CASSYGLVEAGELFF.

This chain links TRBV4-1 with TRBJ1-2, with D perhaps matching TRBD1 (6 bases). V lost 6 bases to trimming and J lost 3 bases, with 17 bases between them. The CDR3 sequence is 15 residues long. Germline CDR1 and CDR2: MGHRA and YSYEKL. The CDR3, as DNA: TGCGCCAGCAGACAACCGGACAGAACCGACTATGGCTACACCTTC. Amino acid sequence: CASRQPDRTDYGYTF.

The chain recombines TRBV7-2 with TRBJ2-7; no firm D call. The germline CDR1 and CDR2 sequences are SGHTA and FQGNSA. V lost 5 bases, J lost 3 bases, and 8 bases lay in between. CDR3 size: 12 residues. CDR3 sequence (DNA): TGTGCCAGCAGCCCCACAAACTACGAGCAGTACTTC. It is translated as CASSPTNYEQYF. Full variable domain (outside the CDR3, taken from reference TRBV7-2 and TRBJ2-7): GAGVSQSPSNKVTEKGKDVELRCDPISGHTALYWYRQSLGQGLEFLIYFQGNSAPDKSGLPSDRFSAERTGGSVSTLTIQRTQQEDSAVYLCASSPTNYEQYFGPGTRLTVT.

The V call is TRBV4-2, the J call TRBJ2-2, with 7 bases fitting TRBD1. Germline-derived CDR1 and CDR2 are LGHNA and YNFKEQ. This CDR3 comprises 15 residues. The V gene end was trimmed by 0 bases and the J gene end by 7 bases; junction bases not matched to a gene: 5. CDR3 residues: CASSQDPQGVGELFF. CDR3 coding DNA: TGTGCCAGCAGCCAAGACCCCCAGGGGGTCGGGGAGCTGTTTTTT.

The rearrangement links TRBV7-2 to TRBJ2-2, with D tentatively TRBD1 (6 bases). V lost 5 bases and J lost 4, with 20 bases in between. The CDR3 consists of 17 residues. In germline, CDR1 is SGHTA, CDR2 FQGNSA. The CDR3 DNA reads TGTGCCAGCAGCCCCGGGCAGTGGGGCAGGGGCACCGGGGAGCTGTTTTTT. This gives the protein CASSPGQWGRGTGELFF. Full variable domain (outside the CDR3, taken from reference TRBV7-2 and TRBJ2-2): GAGVSQSPSNKVTEKGKDVELRCDPISGHTALYWYRQSLGQGLEFLIYFQGNSAPDKSGLPSDRFSAERTGGSVSTLTIQRTQQEDSAVYLCASSPGQWGRGTGELFFGEGSRLTVL.

The V gene is TRBV6-5, the J gene TRBJ1-2; 7 nucleotides align to TRBD1. Germline trimming cut 6 bases from V and 1 base from J; bases unmatched to any gene: 2. Germline CDR1 and CDR2: MNHEY and SVGAGI. The CDR3 contains 13 residues. CDR3 bases: TGTGCCAGCAGAGGGACAGATAACTATGGCTACACCTTC. This encodes CASRGTDNYGYTF.

The chain is built from TRBV30 and TRBJ1-1, with 7 bases lining up with TRBD1. Trimming cost V 1 base and J 5 bases; bases outside gene matches: 10. Germline V lookup: CDR1 GTSNPN, CDR2 SVGIG (reference sequence). CDR3 length: 15 residues. CDR3 nucleotides: TGTGCCTGGAGTGATGACAGGGTAAGGAGGACTGAAGCTTTCTTT. Its protein is CAWSDDRVRRTEAFF.

The chain carries TRBV6-6 and TRBJ2-6; D may be TRBD1 (6 bases). Germline CDR1 is MNHNY and CDR2 is SVGAGI (reference sequence). The CDR3 spans 15 residues. The V end lost 5 bases, the J end lost 1 base, and 9 bases lay between the germline ends. CDR3 region: CASSKQGSGANVLTF. DNA for the CDR3: TGTGCCAGCAGTAAACAGGGTTCTGGGGCCAACGTCCTGACTTTC.

This clonotype has just a few counts. In DNA form, the CDR3 reads TGTGCCAGCTCACCAACGAAGGGGACCCAGTACTTC. Translation gives CASSPTKGTQYF. The chain joins TRBV18 to TRBJ2-5; D remains ambiguous. The germline V gene encodes CDR1 KGHSH and CDR2 LQKENI. The CDR3 consists of 12 residues. With 2 bases removed from V and 7 bases from J, the gap between germline ends came to 8 bases.

A note on this clonotype: Here the CDR3 omits its conserved ending phenylalanine or tryptophan, so a read error is the likely source. The DNA is left out, because the CDR3 cannot be placed on it with certainty; the CDR3 is given as TCRdb lists it. CDR3 in amino acids: CATLAAQV. This chain joins TRBV15 and TRBJ1-6. Including both end residues, the CDR3 is 8 amino acids long. In germline, CDR1 is LNHNV, CDR2 YYDKDF (reference sequence).

This clonotype showed up just a few times. This chain connects TRBV7-7 to TRBJ2-1; 7 positions agree with TRBD1. Germline CDR1 is SSHAT and CDR2 is FNYEAQ (reference sequence). With V trimmed by 5 bases and J by 7 bases, 5 bases remained unmatched. The CDR3 is 13 amino acids. The CDR3 spells CASSLDRANEQFF. CDR3 nucleotides: TGTGCCAGCAGCCTCGACAGGGCGAATGAGCAGTTCTTC.

This rearrangement joins TRBV28 to TRBJ2-5; D might be TRBD1 (5 bases). The CDR3 runs 12 residues. The germline CDR1 and CDR2 sequences are MDHEN and SYDVKM. The V end lost 5 bases, the J end lost 3 bases, and 7 bases lay between the germline ends. DNA for the CDR3: TGTGCCAGCAGTATCAGGGAAGAGACCCAGTACTTC. Its protein product is CASSIREETQYF.

The chain combines TRBV9 with TRBJ2-1, with D perhaps TRBD2 (6 bases). The CDR3 loop spans 17 amino acids. Germline-derived CDR1 and CDR2 are SGDLS and YYNGEE. V gave up 4 bases and J gave up 0 bases, with 17 bases separating them. CDR3 sequence (DNA): TGTGCCAGCAGCCCGGGGGTTCTAGTAAACTCCTACAATGAGCAGTTCTTC. Its translation: CASSPGVLVNSYNEQFF.

V gene TRBV20-1 combines with J gene TRBJ1-1; D gene unclear. The CDR3 length is 11 residues. Germline V gene data show CDR1 as DFQATT and CDR2 as SNEGSKA (reference sequence). The V gene lost 7 bases and the J gene lost 6 bases, with 12 bases spanning the gap. CDR3 in DNA: TGCAGTGTCCCTACACAGTCTGAAGCTTTCTTT. Amino acid sequence: CSVPTQSEAFF.

This clonotype was seen a handful of times. V gene TRBV24-1 combines with J gene TRBJ2-3; 7 bases align to TRBD1. The length of the CDR3 is 16 residues. Unmatched junction bases numbered 3, after V lost 1 base and J lost 0 bases. Germline V gene lookup returns CDR1 KGHDR and CDR2 SFDVKD. The CDR3 region is CATSDFQGVSTDTQYF. CDR3 DNA sequence: TGTGCCACCAGTGATTTCCAGGGGGTAAGCACAGATACGCAGTATTTT.

The chain employs TRBV4-2 and TRBJ2-3; 10 nucleotides agree with TRBD2. The CDR3 contains 16 residues. CDR1 LGHNA and CDR2 YNFKEQ come from the germline V gene. V shed 4 bases, J shed 6 bases, and the junction held 10 bases outside the gene matches. The CDR3 loop reads CASSLPRAGGPDTQYF. CDR3 sequence (DNA): TGTGCCAGCAGCCTTCCTCGAGCGGGGGGGCCTGATACGCAGTATTTT.

This chain joins TRBV5-1 and TRBJ2-7; D call uncertain. The length of the CDR3 is 12 residues. Per the germline V gene, CDR1 is SGHRS and CDR2 is YFSETQ. Trimming removed 9 bases at V and 0 bases at J, with 10 bases between. The CDR3 region has the DNA TGCGCCACCAAGGATTTCTCCTACGAGCAGTACTTC. Its translation: CATKDFSYEQYF.

This clonotype was counted only a few times. The genes are TRBV4-1 and TRBJ2-1; 8 bases match TRBD2. The CDR3 totals 15 residues. J gave up 5 bases and V 3 bases, and 6 bases lay outside the gene matches. Germline CDR1 is MGHRA and CDR2 is YSYEKL. The CDR3 sequence: CASSHGGAFDNEQFF. The CDR3 DNA sequence: TGCGCCAGCAGCCACGGGGGGGCCTTCGACAATGAGCAGTTCTTC.

V is TRBV5-1 and J is TRBJ1-5; 7 bases fit TRBD1. After removal of 7 bases from V and 3 bases from J, the junction contained 13 bases not matched to a gene. The CDR3 is 16 residues long. CDR1 and CDR2 (germline): SGHRS, YFSETQ. CDR3 sequence: CASHSIWDSDNQPQHF. The CDR3, as DNA: TGCGCCAGCCACAGTATCTGGGACAGTGACAATCAGCCCCAGCATTTT.

The rearrangement uses TRBV15 and TRBJ1-1, with TRBD1 as a possible D gene (5 bases). With 0 bases removed from V and 1 base from J, the gap between germline ends came to 9 bases. The CDR3 extends over 15 amino acids. The germline V gene has CDR1 LNHNV and CDR2 YYDKDF (reference sequence). DNA for the CDR3: TGTGCCACCAGCAGAGAAAGGACAAGGAACACTGAAGCTTTCTTT. Protein product: CATSRERTRNTEAFF.